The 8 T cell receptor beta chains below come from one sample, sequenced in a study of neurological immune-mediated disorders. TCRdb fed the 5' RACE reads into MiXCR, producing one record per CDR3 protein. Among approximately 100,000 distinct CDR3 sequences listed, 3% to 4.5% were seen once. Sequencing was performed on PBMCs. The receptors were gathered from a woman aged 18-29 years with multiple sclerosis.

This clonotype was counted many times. The CDR3 spells CASSFGQMNTEAFF. The CDR3 DNA is TGTGCCAGCAGCTTCGGACAGATGAACACTGAAGCTTTCTTT. The V gene is TRBV7-9, the J gene TRBJ1-1, with D perhaps TRBD1 (6 bases). This CDR3 contains 14 residues. The germline V and J ends were trimmed by 3 bases and 0 bases, with 8 bases remaining between them. The germline V gene encodes CDR1 SEHNR and CDR2 FQNEAQ (reference sequence).

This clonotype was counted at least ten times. The CDR3 spells CASSQDPIGTGSYNEQFF. The CDR3 DNA sequence: TGCGCCAGCAGCCAAGACCCAATAGGGACAGGTTCCTACAATGAGCAGTTCTTC. V gene TRBV4-3 combines with J gene TRBJ2-1, with TRBD1 matching 8 bases. V lost 0 bases, J lost 1 base, and 8 bases stayed unmatched. The CDR3 is made up of 18 amino acids. Germline loops: CDR1 LGHNA, CDR2 YSLEER.

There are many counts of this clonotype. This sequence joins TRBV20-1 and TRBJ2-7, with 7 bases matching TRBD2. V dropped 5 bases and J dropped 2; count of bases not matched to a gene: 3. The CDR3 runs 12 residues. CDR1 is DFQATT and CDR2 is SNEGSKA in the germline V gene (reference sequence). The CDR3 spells CSAHGRTYEQYF. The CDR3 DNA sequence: TGCAGTGCTCACGGGAGGACCTACGAGCAGTACTTC.

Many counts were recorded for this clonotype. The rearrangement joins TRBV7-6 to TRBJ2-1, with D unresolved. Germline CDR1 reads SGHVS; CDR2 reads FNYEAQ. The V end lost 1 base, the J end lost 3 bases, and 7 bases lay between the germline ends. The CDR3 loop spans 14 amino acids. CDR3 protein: CASSLVGNYNEQFF. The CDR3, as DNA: TGTGCCAGCAGCTTAGTCGGAAACTACAATGAGCAGTTCTTC. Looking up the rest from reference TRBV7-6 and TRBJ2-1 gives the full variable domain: GAGVSQSPRYKVTKRGQDVALRCDPISGHVSLYWYRQALGQGPEFLTYFNYEAQQDKSGLPNDRFSAERPEGSISTLTIQRTEQRDSAMYRCASSLVGNYNEQFFGPGTRLTVL.

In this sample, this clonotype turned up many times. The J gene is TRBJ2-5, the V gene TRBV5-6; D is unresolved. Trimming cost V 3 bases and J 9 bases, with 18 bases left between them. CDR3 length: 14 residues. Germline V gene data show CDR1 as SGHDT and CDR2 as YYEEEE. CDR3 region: CASSSPGPLGSQYF. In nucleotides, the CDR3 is TGTGCCAGCAGCTCTCCTGGGCCCCTGGGGTCCCAGTACTTC.

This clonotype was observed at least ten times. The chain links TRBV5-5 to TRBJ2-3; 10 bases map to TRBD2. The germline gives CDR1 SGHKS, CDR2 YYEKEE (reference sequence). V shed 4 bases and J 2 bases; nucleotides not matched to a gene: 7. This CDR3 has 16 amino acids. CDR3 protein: CASSLRTSGITDTQYF. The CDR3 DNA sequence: TGTGCCAGCAGCCTGCGGACTAGCGGAATCACAGATACGCAGTATTTT.

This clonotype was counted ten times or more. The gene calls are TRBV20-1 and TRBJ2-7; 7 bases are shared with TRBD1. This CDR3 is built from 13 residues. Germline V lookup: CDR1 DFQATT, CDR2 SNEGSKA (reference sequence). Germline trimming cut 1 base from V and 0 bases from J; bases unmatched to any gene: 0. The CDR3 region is CSARGDSSYEQYF. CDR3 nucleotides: TGCAGTGCTAGAGGGGACAGCTCCTACGAGCAGTACTTC.

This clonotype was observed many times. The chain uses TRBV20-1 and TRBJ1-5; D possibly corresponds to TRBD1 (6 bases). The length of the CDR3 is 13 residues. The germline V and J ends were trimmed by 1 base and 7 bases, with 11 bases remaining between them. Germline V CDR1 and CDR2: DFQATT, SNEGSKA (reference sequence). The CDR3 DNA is TGCAGTGCTAGAGGGGGGCTCGACCAGCCCCAGCATTTT. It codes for CSARGGLDQPQHF.